This is a list of T cell receptor beta chains from one sample in a study of blood T cell repertoires in COVID-19. Generated by immunoSEQ multiplex PCR, the TCRdb table keeps only in-frame clones and is missing some. The repertoire holds more than 95,000 clones, 82% seen once, with approximately 15% in the top ten. The sequenced sample consisted of peripheral blood. All receptors come from a woman of 80 years or more with acute or convalescent COVID-19. Each CDR3 is given with its conserved first and last residue. A D gene is named only where the DNA matches it firmly. Clone size is given for some rows only: seen once, a few or many times, or a class if the clone is expanded.

V	D	size	J	DNA	CDR3
TRBV6-1	-	-	TRBJ2-2	TGTGCCAGCAGTGAAAGTAGCGTGGACACCGGGGAGCTGTTTTTT	CASSESSVDTGELFF
TRBV21-1	-	few	TRBJ2-2	TGTGCCAGCAGCAAAGGGGAATTAGAGGGGGAGAACACCGGGGAGCTGTTTTTT	CASSKGELEGENTGELFF
TRBV28	-	-	TRBJ1-1	TGTGCCAGCAGTTTAGGGGGGAACCGGTATACTGAAGCTTTCTTT	CASSLGGNRYTEAFF
TRBV30	-	-	TRBJ1-1	TGTGCCTGGAAAGCACAGCTAATCACTGAAGCTTTCTTT	CAWKAQLITEAFF
TRBV6-5	-	few	TRBJ1-2	TGTGCCAGCAGCCCCTGGCAGGGGTCCTATGGCTACACCTTC	CASSPWQGSYGYTF
TRBV9	-	-	TRBJ1-3	TGTGCCAGCAGCGTAGAGGGAGGTACTGGAAACACCATATATTTT	CASSVEGGTGNTIYF
TRBV2	TRBD1	-	TRBJ2-7	TGTGCCAGCAGTGATCGGCAGGGGGCGGTGGGGAAGCAGTACTTC	CASSDRQGAVGKQYF
TRBV9	TRBD1	-	TRBJ2-1	TGTGCCAGCAGCGTAGTTTCGGGACAGGGTTTAACTGAGCAGTTCTTC	CASSVVSGQGLTEQFF
TRBV3-1/TRBV3-2	-	-	TRBJ1-1	TGTGCCAGCAGCCAGGGCCCCACTGAAGCTTTCTTT	CASSQGPTEAFF
TRBV19	-	-	TRBJ1-3	TGTGCCAGTAGTATGGGAGACAAAGGGGGATTCGGAAACACCATATATTTT	CASSMGDKGGFGNTIYF
TRBV10-3	TRBD1	few	TRBJ1-3	TGTGCCATCACCGGGACAGACTCTGGAAACACCATATATTTT	CAITGTDSGNTIYF
TRBV6-5	-	-	TRBJ2-7	TGTGCCAGCAGTTACCCAGGGGCGGTCGACGAGCAGTACTTC	CASSYPGAVDEQYF
TRBV9	-	-	TRBJ2-1	TGTGCCAGCAGCGGGAGAGCCTACAATGAGCAGTTCTTC	CASSGRAYNEQFF
TRBV3-1/TRBV3-2	-	-	TRBJ1-3	TGTGCCAGCAGGCGACAGAGCTCTGGAAACACCATATATTTT	CASRRQSSGNTIYF
TRBV12-5	TRBD1	-	TRBJ1-4	TGTGCTAGTGGTTTAACCGGGACAGTTGAAAAACTGTTTTTT	CASGLTGTVEKLFF
TRBV5-1	-	-	TRBJ2-7	TGCGCCAGCAGCTTGGCACCTACGACAGAGGAACACTACGAGCAGTACTTC	CASSLAPTTEEHYEQYF
TRBV5-4	-	-	TRBJ2-5	TGTGCCAGCAGCCCAGGGACATTGGGGGAGACCCAGTACTTC	CASSPGTLGETQYF
TRBV5-4	-	-	TRBJ2-7	TGTGCCAGCAGCTTGGACCGGGTCCTGGGGCAGTACTTC	CASSLDRVLGQYF
TRBV5-1	-	-	TRBJ2-1	TGCGCCAGCAGTTACAGTCCCCCGGGAGAAAATGAGCAGTTCTTC	CASSYSPPGENEQFF
TRBV2	TRBD1	once	TRBJ1-2	TGTGCCAGCAGTTCCGACAGGGCTGGCTACACCTTC	CASSSDRAGYTF
TRBV27	-	-	TRBJ1-2	TGTGCCAGCAGTTTTTACCCAAGAGGGGGCTACACCTTC	CASSFYPRGGYTF
TRBV11-3	-	-	TRBJ2-3	TGTGCCAGCAGCATACAGGGTACAGATACGCAGTATTTT	CASSIQGTDTQYF
TRBV11-3	TRBD2	-	TRBJ2-1	TGTGCCAGCAGCTTAGACCTGACTAGCGGGAGGGACAATGAGCAGTTCTTC	CASSLDLTSGRDNEQFF
TRBV4-2	-	-	TRBJ2-7	TGTGCCAGCAGCCAAGAAAGCGGCTACGAGCAGTACTTC	CASSQESGYEQYF
TRBV29-1	TRBD2	-	TRBJ2-2	TGCAGCGTTCGGGGGACTAGCGTGAACACCGGGGAGCTGTTTTTT	CSVRGTSVNTGELFF
TRBV6-2/TRBV6-3	TRBD1	-	TRBJ2-1	TGTGCCAGCAGTTACCCGAGGGGACAGGGGGCGAATGAGCAGTTCTTC	CASSYPRGQGANEQFF
TRBV21-1	-	-	TRBJ2-2	TGTGCCAGCAGCAAAACACGGCAGGCCTACACCGGGGAGCTGTTTTTT	CASSKTRQAYTGELFF
TRBV13	-	-	TRBJ2-1	TGTGCCAGCAGCTTAGGGCGGGAAGGGAAGAATGAGCAGTTCTTC	CASSLGREGKNEQFF
TRBV27	-	-	TRBJ1-1	TGTGCCAGCAAACCTTACAGGGACGTCACTGAAGCTTTCTTT	CASKPYRDVTEAFF
TRBV11-3	-	-	TRBJ1-1	TGTGCCAGCAGCTTACAGGGTAGTACTGAAGCTTTCTTT	CASSLQGSTEAFF
TRBV5-4	-	-	TRBJ1-2	TGTGCCAGCAGCTTCCCCGGTGAAAACTATGGCTACACCTTC	CASSFPGENYGYTF
TRBV28	TRBD2	-	TRBJ2-7	TGTGCCAGCAGTTTATACAGCGGGATTACCTACGAGCAGTACTTC	CASSLYSGITYEQYF
TRBV5-1	-	-	TRBJ2-3	TGCGCCAGCACCCTTGGACAGACTAGCACAGATACGCAGTATTTT	CASTLGQTSTDTQYF
TRBV27	-	few	TRBJ2-5	TGTGCCAGCAGCACATTGACAGGTCCACAAGAGACCCAGTACTTC	CASSTLTGPQETQYF
TRBV30	-	once	TRBJ2-3	TGTGCCTGGAGTGGGAGGGGACGAACCACAGATACGCAGTATTTT	CAWSGRGRTTDTQYF
TRBV28	TRBD2	few	TRBJ2-3	TGTGCCAGCAGTTCGATGACTAGCGGGAGTACGTGGACAGATACGCAGTATTTT	CASSSMTSGSTWTDTQYF
TRBV5-1	TRBD2	-	TRBJ2-7	TGCGCCAGCAGCTCCCGGGACTATAACTCCTACGAGCAGTACTTC	CASSSRDYNSYEQYF
TRBV5-1	TRBD1	-	TRBJ1-4	TGCGCCAGCAGTCAACAGGGGGCTAATGAAAAACTGTTTTTT	CASSQQGANEKLFF
TRBV7-6	TRBD1	-	TRBJ2-7	TGTGCCAGCAGCCCTTCGACAGGGGGCTACGAGCAGTACTTC	CASSPSTGGYEQYF
TRBV5-5	-	-	TRBJ1-1	TGTGCCAGCAGTCCAGGGTTCACTGAAGCTTTCTTT	CASSPGFTEAFF
TRBV5-1	TRBD1	-	TRBJ1-5	TGCGCCAGCAGCTTATTCCAGGGGGGCCAGCCCCAGCATTTT	CASSLFQGGQPQHF
TRBV5-1	TRBD2	-	TRBJ2-7	TGCGCCAGCAGTGATCCGGGAGGGAGCTCCTACGAGCAGTACTTC	CASSDPGGSSYEQYF
TRBV6-5	TRBD2	-	TRBJ2-7	TGTGCCAGCAGTTCACCGGGACTAGCGGGCTACGAGCAGTACTTC	CASSSPGLAGYEQYF
TRBV28	TRBD1	once	TRBJ1-5	TGTGCTTCCAAATCCCCGGGACAGGGATATCAGCCCCAGCATTTT	CASKSPGQGYQPQHF
TRBV11-2	TRBD1	-	TRBJ2-1	TGTGCCAGCAGCTTAGGTGACAGGGGTTATGAGCAGTTCTTC	CASSLGDRGYEQFF
TRBV7-2	TRBD2	few	TRBJ2-1	TGTGCCAGCAGCTTAGGCCGGGTAGCGGGAAACAGGTACAATGAGCAGTTCTTC	CASSLGRVAGNRYNEQFF
TRBV19	TRBD1	many	TRBJ2-5	TGTGCCAGTAGTACGACAGGGTCCGGAGAGACCCAGTACTTC	CASSTTGSGETQYF
TRBV24-1	TRBD2	-	TRBJ2-1	TGTGCCACCAGTGATACTAGGGAGGGCTCCTACAATGAGCAGTTCTTC	CATSDTREGSYNEQFF
TRBV7-9	TRBD1	few	TRBJ1-4	TGTGCCAGCAGCTCAACCCGGACAGGGGGTGGTGAAAAACTGTTTTTT	CASSSTRTGGGEKLFF
TRBV5-1	TRBD1	-	TRBJ2-2	TGCGCCAGCAGTTTGCCTACAGGGGACACCGGGGAGCTGTTTTTT	CASSLPTGDTGELFF
TRBV28	-	few	TRBJ2-1	TGTGCCAGCAGCCTCTCTCCGGACAATGAGCAGTTCTTC	CASSLSPDNEQFF
TRBV19	-	-	TRBJ2-2	TGTGCCAGTACAGTCCGAGTGGGCCGGGAGCTGTTTTTT	CASTVRVGRELFF
TRBV19	-	-	TRBJ1-6	TGTGCCAGTAGTGCCAGTGATGTACCTTATAATTCACCCCTCCACTTT	CASSASDVPYNSPLHF
TRBV6-6	-	-	TRBJ1-5	TGTGCCAGCAGTTCTGAGCATAGCAATCAGCCCCAGCATTTT	CASSSEHSNQPQHF
TRBV7-9	TRBD1	-	TRBJ1-1	TGTGCCAGCAGCCGATCGGGACAGCTTAACACTGAAGCTTTCTTT	CASSRSGQLNTEAFF
TRBV27	-	-	TRBJ1-5	TGTGCCAGCAGTTTGGGCCGGCCCGATATTAATAGCAATCAGCCCCAGCATTTT	CASSLGRPDINSNQPQHF
TRBV7-8	-	-	TRBJ2-7	TGTGCCAGCAGCACCCGAGGATCCTACGAGCAGTACTTC	CASSTRGSYEQYF
TRBV28	TRBD2	-	TRBJ2-7	TGTGCCAGCAGTCCAACGGAGCGGGGGGCCTACGAGCAGTACTTC	CASSPTERGAYEQYF
TRBV18	TRBD2	-	TRBJ2-3	TGTGCCAGCTCTCTAGCGGGGGTAACCCCCACAGATACGCAGTATTTT	CASSLAGVTPTDTQYF